A single sample is the source of the 12 T cell receptor beta chains below, sequenced in a study of cytomegalovirus exposure and HLA in healthy donors (dated by TCRdb to 2015 to 2018). The library was prepared using the immunoSEQ multiplex PCR assay. A mixture of 60 forward primers for TCR Vbeta segments and 13 reverse primers for TCR Jbeta segments was used in the multiplex PCR. TCRdb took this table from immuneACCESS and kept in-frame rearrangements with V and J called. Such tables lack part of the clones; where checked against another copy, unresolved V genes explain under half of the gap, and the rest is unexplained. Present in this sample are around 280,000 clones, over 85% of which were seen just once. The ten largest clones add up to about 2% of the sample. Sequenced sample: PBMCs. All receptors derive from a young woman in good health and CMV-seronegative.

The CDR3 sequence: CASSQDLSGGIKNIQYF. In DNA, the CDR3 is TGCGCCAGCAGCCAAGATCTAAGCGGGGGAATAAAAAACATTCAGTACTTC. V usage is TRBV4-1 and J usage is TRBJ2-4; 8 nucleotides agree with TRBD2. The CDR3 covers 17 residues. Germline CDR1 reads MGHRA; CDR2 reads YSYEKL. The V and J ends lost 0 bases and 4 bases, in that order; junction bases with no gene match: 8.

The chain is built from TRBV19 and TRBJ2-2, with a tentative D call TRBD1 (6 bases). Trimming shortened V by 2 bases and J by 6 bases, and 13 bases separated the two germline ends. The CDR3 extends over 15 amino acids. Germline V lookup: CDR1 LNHDA, CDR2 SQIVND (reference sequence). Here the CDR3 DNA reads TGTGCCAGTAGTATACGGACAGCTGTGGCCGGGGAGCTGTTTTTT. This translates into CASSIRTAVAGELFF. The variable domain in full, completed from reference TRBV19 and TRBJ2-2, reads DGGITQSPKYLFRKEGQNVTLSCEQNLNHDAMYWYRQDPGQGLRLIYYSQIVNDFQKGDIAEGYSVSREKKESFPLTVTSAQKNPTAFYLCASSIRTAVAGELFFGEGSRLTVL.

The CDR3 loop reads CASSIDGVRSNQPQHF. DNA for the CDR3: TGTGCCAGTAGTATAGATGGAGTGAGGAGCAATCAGCCCCAGCATTTT. This rearrangement joins TRBV19 to TRBJ1-5; D not resolved. CDR3 length: 16 residues. Germline values: CDR1 LNHDA, CDR2 SQIVND (reference sequence). Trimming pared 0 bases from V and 1 base from J, leaving 10 bases between.

The chain joins TRBV6-5 to TRBJ1-2; D call uncertain. The CDR3 is 12 amino acids. Trimming shortened V by 6 bases and J by 8 bases, and 13 bases separated the two germline ends. The germline gives CDR1 MNHEY, CDR2 SVGAGI. CDR3 sequence reads: CASRTDTLGYTF. Here the CDR3 DNA reads TGTGCCAGCAGGACCGACACTCTCGGCTACACCTTC.

The chain is built from TRBV25-1 and TRBJ1-2; tentatively, D is TRBD1 (5 bases). V lost 5 bases and J 0 bases, leaving 13 bases between the germline ends. This CDR3 spans 15 amino acids. Germline CDR1 MGHDK, CDR2 SYGVNS. Here the CDR3 reads CASSTGVGANYGYTF. Here the CDR3 DNA reads TGTGCCAGCAGTACAGGTGTTGGAGCTAACTATGGCTACACCTTC.

The rearrangement joins TRBV5-1 to TRBJ1-5; 7 nucleotides align to TRBD1. CDR1 is SGHRS, CDR2 YFSETQ, per germline. This CDR3 is 15 amino acids long. Unmatched junction bases numbered 5, after V lost 4 bases and J lost 1 base. Written as DNA, the CDR3 is TGCGCCAGCAGCCCCCAGGGGGGCAGCAATCAGCCCCAGCATTTT. Amino acids: CASSPQGGSNQPQHF.

This chain connects TRBV9 to TRBJ2-3, with a possible D match to TRBD2 (6 bases). The CDR3 loop spans 15 amino acids. The ends were cut back, 0 bases at V and 2 bases at J, with 10 bases in the middle. The germline CDR1 and CDR2 sequences are SGDLS and YYNGEE. CDR3 loop: CASSVGGEITDTQYF. DNA of the CDR3: TGTGCCAGCAGCGTAGGCGGGGAGATCACAGATACGCAGTATTTT.

V usage is TRBV11-2 and J usage is TRBJ2-7, with TRBD2 as a possible D gene (6 bases). CDR1 SGHAT and CDR2 FQNNGV come from the germline V gene. The V end was cut by 1 base, the J end by 0 bases, with 22 bases between. The CDR3 runs to 19 residues. CDR3 sequence reads: CASSLARGVKMDSSYEQYF. The CDR3 region has the DNA TGTGCCAGCAGCTTAGCTCGCGGGGTCAAGATGGATAGCTCCTACGAGCAGTACTTC.

This chain links TRBV9 with TRBJ1-2; possible D gene TRBD1, 5 bases. The ends were cut back, 0 bases at V and 7 bases at J, with 16 bases in the middle. Germline assignment: CDR1 SGDLS and CDR2 YYNGEE. This CDR3 contains 15 residues. The CDR3 DNA sequence: TGTGCCAGCAGCGTAGCTCCCAGGGACTTCCTTGGCTACACCTTC. Amino acids: CASSVAPRDFLGYTF.

This clone has just one count. V gene TRBV5-4 combines with J gene TRBJ2-7; 9 positions match TRBD1. Unmatched junction bases numbered 10, after V lost 3 bases and J lost 6 bases. The length of the CDR3 is 15 residues. The germline V gene encodes CDR1 SGHNT and CDR2 YYREEE (reference sequence). The DNA for the CDR3 is TGTGCCAGCAGCTCTCCGGGACAGGGAAATTTCGAGCAGTACTTC. Protein: CASSSPGQGNFEQYF. Using reference TRBV5-4 and TRBJ2-7 for the parts outside the CDR3, the full variable domain is ETGVTQSPTHLIKTRGQQVTLRCSSQSGHNTVSWYQQALGQGPQFIFQYYREEENGRGNFPPRFSGLQFPNYSSELNVNALELDDSALYLCASSSPGQGNFEQYFGPGTRLTVT.

In this sample, this clone turned up a few times. The chain has TRBV2 and TRBJ2-5; 9 positions match TRBD1. The CDR3 is 13 amino acids. The germline V gene has CDR1 SNHLY and CDR2 FYNNEI. V trimming: 9 bases; J trimming: 3 bases; junction bases outside the gene matches: 5. The CDR3 is CARNRGREETQYF. The CDR3 coding sequence is TGTGCCAGAAACAGGGGGCGCGAAGAGACCCAGTACTTC.

The genes are TRBV18 and TRBJ1-1; D ambiguous. V lost 3 bases, J lost 5 bases, and 10 bases lay in between. The CDR3 extends over 13 amino acids. The germline CDR1 and CDR2 sequences are KGHSH and LQKENI. The CDR3 region is CASSPGLPTEAFF. In DNA, the CDR3 is TGTGCCAGCTCACCCGGACTCCCTACTGAAGCTTTCTTT.